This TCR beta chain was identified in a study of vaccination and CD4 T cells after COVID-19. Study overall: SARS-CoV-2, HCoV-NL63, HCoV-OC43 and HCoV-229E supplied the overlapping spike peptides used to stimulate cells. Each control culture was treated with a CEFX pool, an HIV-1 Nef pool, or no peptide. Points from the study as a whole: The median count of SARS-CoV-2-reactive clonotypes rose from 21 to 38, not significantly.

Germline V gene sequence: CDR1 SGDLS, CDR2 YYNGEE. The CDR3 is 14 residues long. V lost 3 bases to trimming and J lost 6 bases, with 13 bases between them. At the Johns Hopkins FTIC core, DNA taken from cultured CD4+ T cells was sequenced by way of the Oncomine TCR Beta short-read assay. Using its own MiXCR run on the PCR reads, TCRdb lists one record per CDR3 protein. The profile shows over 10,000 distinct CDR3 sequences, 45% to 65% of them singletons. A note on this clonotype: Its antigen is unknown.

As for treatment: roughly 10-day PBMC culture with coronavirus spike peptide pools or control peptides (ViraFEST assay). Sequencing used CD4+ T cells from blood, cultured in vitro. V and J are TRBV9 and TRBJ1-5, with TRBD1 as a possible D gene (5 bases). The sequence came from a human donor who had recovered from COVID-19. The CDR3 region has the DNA TGTGCCAGCAGCGCCTCAGGGTCGGGTCAGCCCCAGCATTTT. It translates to CASSASGSGQPQHF.